Listed here are 26 T cell receptor beta chains from one sample, sequenced in a study of blood T cell repertoires in COVID-19. This table comes from immunoSEQ multiplex PCR, and its TCRdb copy is limited to in-frame clones, with some not included. The table includes 400,000 or so clones, 75% to 90% detected once. The sequenced sample was PBMCs or T cells enriched from blood (not recorded which). Receptors originate from a man aged 25-40 years who had recovered from COVID-19.

The chain joins TRBV19 to TRBJ2-7; TRBD1 aligns across 8 bases. Trimming took 6 bases from V and 5 from J; bases not matched to a gene: 12. This CDR3 spans 15 amino acids. Germline V gene sequence: CDR1 LNHDA, CDR2 SQIVND (reference sequence). CDR3 DNA sequence: TGTGCCAGTAGCCTTCAGGGGGCTAGTCTAGACGAGCAGTACTTC. It specifies CASSLQGASLDEQYF.

This clone occurred once. This chain connects TRBV30 to TRBJ1-2; tentative D call: TRBD1 (6 bases). This CDR3 spans 12 amino acids. In germline, CDR1 is GTSNPN, CDR2 SVGIG (reference sequence). Trimming took 7 bases from V and 2 from J, leaving 11 bases between them. The CDR3 spells CASSQGNYGYTF. CDR3 DNA: TGTGCCTCCTCCCAGGGGAACTATGGCTACACCTTC. Combining the CDR3 with reference TRBV30 and TRBJ1-2 gives the whole variable domain SQTIHQWPATLVQPVGSPLSLECTVEGTSNPNLYWYRQAAGRGLQLLFYSVGIGQISSEVPQNLSASRPQDRQFILSSKKLLLSDSGFYLCASSQGNYGYTFGSGTRLTVV.

The chain employs TRBV6-5 and TRBJ1-3; 8 nucleotides line up with TRBD1. This CDR3 contains 12 residues. The J segment lost 4 bases and the V segment lost 11 bases, leaving 4 bases of the junction unmatched. Germline-derived CDR1 and CDR2 are MNHEY and SVGAGI. The CDR3 is CASWDRGNTIYF. The DNA for the CDR3 is TGTGCCTCTTGGGACAGGGGAAACACCATATATTTT.

The chain's CDR3 is CASSLIASNEQFF. In DNA, the CDR3 is TGTGCCAGCAGTTTAATAGCCTCCAATGAGCAGTTCTTC. The rearrangement joins TRBV28 to TRBJ2-1; D is ambiguous. Germline CDR1 reads MDHEN; CDR2 reads SYDVKM. CDR3 length equals 13 residues. The V end lost 2 bases, the J end lost 6 bases, and 8 bases lay between the germline ends.

CDR3 sequence: CASSLDRGAYEQYF. The CDR3 coding sequence is TGTGCCAGCAGCCTGGACAGGGGGGCCTACGAGCAGTACTTC. This chain links TRBV5-4 with TRBJ2-7; 10 nucleotides agree with TRBD1. Losses at the gene ends were 4 bases for V and 2 bases for J; bases not matched to a gene: 3. The CDR3 is 14 amino acids. Germline CDR1 and CDR2: SGHNT and YYREEE (reference sequence).

This chain joins TRBV12-3 or TRBV12-4 and TRBJ2-6, with unresolved D. The CDR3 covers 13 residues. Deletions cut 8 bases from V and 0 bases from J, with 5 bases between. The CDR3 DNA reads TGTGCCAGCTTTCGCTCTGGGGCCAACGTCCTGACTTTC. It specifies CASFRSGANVLTF.

J is TRBJ2-5 and V is TRBV5-6; D unresolved. Germline CDR1 and CDR2: SGHDT and YYEEEE. Deletions cut 3 bases from V and 5 bases from J, with 11 bases between. The CDR3 is 13 residues long. This CDR3 reads CASSSRGAETQYF. DNA for the CDR3: TGTGCCAGCAGCTCCCGCGGAGCGGAGACCCAGTACTTC. The full variable domain, completed using reference TRBV5-6 and TRBJ2-5, is DAGVTQSPTHLIKTRGQQVTLRCSPKSGHDTVSWYQQALGQGPQFIFQYYEEEERQRGNFPDRFSGHQFPNYSSELNVNALLLGDSALYLCASSSRGAETQYFGPGTRLLVL.

The gene calls are TRBV6-1 and TRBJ2-1, with TRBD2 matching 7 bases. Germline V gives CDR1 MNHNS, CDR2 SASEGT. Germline trimming cut 0 bases from V and 10 bases from J; bases unmatched to any gene: 3. The CDR3 loop spans 13 amino acids. CDR3 in DNA: TGTGCCAGCAGTGAAGCGGGAGGGCCCGAGCAGTTCTTC. Its translation is CASSEAGGPEQFF.

This CDR3 reads CASRTQGNYGYTF. DNA of the CDR3: TGTGCCAGCCGCACACAGGGGAACTATGGCTACACCTTC. The chain couples TRBV28 to TRBJ1-2; 7 nucleotides line up with TRBD1. Germline loops: CDR1 MDHEN, CDR2 SYDVKM. The CDR3 sequence is 13 residues long. Trimming at V came to 8 bases and at J to 2 bases, leaving 5 bases not matched to a gene.

V gene TRBV4-2 combines with J gene TRBJ2-3; D not resolved. V lost 0 bases and J lost 4, with 11 bases in between. Germline loops: CDR1 LGHNA, CDR2 YNFKEQ. The CDR3 contains 15 residues. Here the CDR3 reads CASSQDSNRADTQYF. The DNA for the CDR3 is TGTGCCAGCAGCCAAGATTCGAACCGAGCAGATACGCAGTATTTT.

This clone has only a few counts. The chain employs TRBV7-9 and TRBJ2-1; 11 bases match TRBD2. V was pared by 3 bases and J by 7 bases, with 5 bases of the junction left unmatched. Germline V gives CDR1 SEHNR, CDR2 FQNEAQ (reference sequence). This CDR3 spans 15 amino acids. The CDR3 DNA is TGTGCCAGCAGCTTGGGACTAGCGGCTGGGAATGAGCAGTTCTTC. Translation gives CASSLGLAAGNEQFF.

The rearrangement uses TRBV18 and TRBJ2-1; a possible D gene is TRBD2 (6 bases). Per the germline V gene, CDR1 is KGHSH and CDR2 is LQKENI. This CDR3 has 15 residues. Trimming removed 3 bases from V and 7 bases from J, with 16 bases in between. CDR3 region: CASSPEYLRGNEQFF. The DNA for the CDR3 is TGTGCCAGCTCACCCGAATATCTCCGGGGGAATGAGCAGTTCTTC.

V is TRBV15 and J is TRBJ1-4; a weak D match, TRBD1 (6 bases). The CDR3 spans 15 residues. Germline lookup yields CDR1 LNHNV and CDR2 YYDKDF (reference sequence). V was shortened by 0 bases and J by 4 bases, with 9 bases between the two germline ends. Here the CDR3 DNA reads TGTGCCACCAGCAGAGAGGACAGACATAATGAAAAACTGTTTTTT. The encoded protein is CATSREDRHNEKLFF. Based on the CDR3 plus reference TRBV15 and TRBJ1-4, the full variable domain is DAMVIQNPRYQVTQFGKPVTLSCSQTLNHNVMYWYQQKSSQAPKLLFHYYDKDFNNEADTPDNFQSRRPNTSFCFLDIRSPGLGDTAMYLCATSREDRHNEKLFFGSGTQLSVL.

V gene TRBV28 combines with J gene TRBJ1-4; D uncertain. This CDR3 is built from 14 residues. Trimming took 2 bases from V and 7 from J, leaving 11 bases between them. Per germline, CDR1 MDHEN and CDR2 SYDVKM. CDR3 in amino acids: CASSLRQVAEKLFF. The DNA of the CDR3 is TGTGCCAGCAGTTTACGGCAGGTCGCTGAAAAACTGTTTTTT.

Here the CDR3 reads CASSPTTSSPYNEQFF. The CDR3 bases are TGTGCCAGCAGCCCGACGACTAGCTCACCATACAATGAGCAGTTCTTC. V is TRBV7-6 and J is TRBJ2-1; 7 positions match TRBD2. Germline V lookup: CDR1 SGHVS, CDR2 FNYEAQ. The CDR3 length is 16 residues. V trimming: 5 bases; J trimming: 4 bases; junction bases outside the gene matches: 11.

V gene TRBV5-6 combines with J gene TRBJ1-5; TRBD1 matches 9 bases. This CDR3 spans 14 amino acids. V shed 2 bases and J 9 bases; nucleotides not matched to a gene: 6. The V gene's germline CDR1 is SGHDT and CDR2 YYEEEE. The CDR3 loop reads CASSFGQGLVPQHF. Written as DNA, the CDR3 is TGTGCCAGCAGCTTCGGACAGGGGTTAGTGCCCCAGCATTTT.

In its sample, this clone was seen once. V gene TRBV30 combines with J gene TRBJ2-7, with 7 bases matching TRBD1. The CDR3 length is 13 residues. Germline values: CDR1 GTSNPN, CDR2 SVGIG (reference sequence). Trimming took 3 bases from V and 1 from J; bases not matched to a gene: 3. CDR3 DNA sequence: TGTGCCTGGAGGACAGGGTGGTCCTACGAGCAGTACTTC. It is translated as CAWRTGWSYEQYF.

The chain has TRBV7-9 and TRBJ2-1; TRBD2 matches 10 bases. Germline V CDR1 and CDR2: SEHNR, FQNEAQ (reference sequence). After removal of 5 bases from V and 3 bases from J, the junction contained 4 bases not matched to a gene. The CDR3 is 15 amino acids. The CDR3 coding sequence is TGTGCCAGCAGCCGGCTAGCGGGAGTCTACAATGAGCAGTTCTTC. Protein product: CASSRLAGVYNEQFF.

The chain recombines TRBV28 with TRBJ1-1, with 10 nucleotides matching TRBD1. Trimming removed 5 bases from V and 5 bases from J; junction bases left unmatched: 5. The CDR3 spans 14 residues. Germline loops: CDR1 MDHEN, CDR2 SYDVKM. CDR3 in DNA: TGTGCCAGCAGTACCCCGGGACAGGGGACTGAAGCTTTCTTT. It translates to CASSTPGQGTEAFF.

For this clone: Other DNA sequences in this sample translate to the same CDR3. V gene TRBV18 combines with J gene TRBJ2-7; 14 bases are a match to TRBD2. The germline V gene has CDR1 KGHSH and CDR2 LQKENI. The J segment lost 6 bases and the V segment lost 2 bases, leaving 0 bases of the junction unmatched. The CDR3 has 14 amino acids. Here the CDR3 reads CASSPGLAGGEQYF. The CDR3 nucleotides read TGTGCCAGCTCACCAGGACTAGCGGGAGGCGAGCAGTACTTC.

The rearrangement uses TRBV28 and TRBJ2-7; possibly TRBD1 for D (5 bases). The CDR3 sequence is 12 residues long. Germline V gene data show CDR1 as MDHEN and CDR2 as SYDVKM. V was trimmed by 5 bases and J by 12 bases, leaving 17 bases between them. The CDR3 sequence is CASSAPQASGYF. CDR3 bases: TGTGCCAGCAGTGCACCACAGGCCTCGGGGTACTTC.

This chain joins TRBV10-1 and TRBJ2-3; D is undetermined. V lost 1 base, J lost 1 base, and 9 bases lay in between. The length of the CDR3 is 15 residues. Germline V gene data show CDR1 as WNHNN and CDR2 as SYGVQD (reference sequence). Here the CDR3 DNA reads TGCGCCAGCAGTGAGTGGGCAGGCCGCACAGATACGCAGTATTTT. This codes for CASSEWAGRTDTQYF.

V usage is TRBV11-2 and J usage is TRBJ2-1; perhaps TRBD1 as D (5 bases). Germline loops: CDR1 SGHAT, CDR2 FQNNGV. V lost 6 bases and J 7 bases, leaving 19 bases between the germline ends. The CDR3 has 15 residues. DNA for the CDR3: TGTGCCAGCAGGAAGGGGCGCCCAAATAGAAATGAGCAGTTCTTC. Its translation: CASRKGRPNRNEQFF.

This clone has just one count. The chain is built from TRBV19 and TRBJ1-4; 7 bases map to TRBD1. Per the germline V gene, CDR1 is LNHDA and CDR2 is SQIVND (reference sequence). V shed 6 bases and J 7 bases; nucleotides not matched to a gene: 8. This CDR3 contains 14 residues. CDR3 loop: CASRINRGGEKLFF. The CDR3 region has the DNA TGTGCCAGTAGGATAAACAGGGGCGGTGAAAAACTGTTTTTT.

The rearrangement links TRBV3-1 (or the pseudogene TRBV3-2) to TRBJ2-3; a possible D gene is TRBD1 (6 bases). The CDR3 runs 15 residues. V was cut by 0 bases and J by 5 bases, with 12 bases left in between. Germline V lookup: CDR1 LGHDT, CDR2 YNNKEL (reference sequence). CDR3: CASSQETGFIDTQYF. CDR3 nucleotides: TGTGCCAGCAGCCAAGAAACAGGGTTCATAGATACGCAGTATTTT.

This clone has just a few counts. J is TRBJ1-6 and V is TRBV30; the D is unclear. Germline V gives CDR1 GTSNPN, CDR2 SVGIG (reference sequence). The CDR3 runs to 14 residues. V lost 1 base and J 4 bases, leaving 8 bases between the germline ends. The CDR3 here is CAWSALAYNSPLHF. CDR3 coding DNA: TGTGCCTGGAGTGCGTTGGCTTATAATTCACCCCTCCACTTT.